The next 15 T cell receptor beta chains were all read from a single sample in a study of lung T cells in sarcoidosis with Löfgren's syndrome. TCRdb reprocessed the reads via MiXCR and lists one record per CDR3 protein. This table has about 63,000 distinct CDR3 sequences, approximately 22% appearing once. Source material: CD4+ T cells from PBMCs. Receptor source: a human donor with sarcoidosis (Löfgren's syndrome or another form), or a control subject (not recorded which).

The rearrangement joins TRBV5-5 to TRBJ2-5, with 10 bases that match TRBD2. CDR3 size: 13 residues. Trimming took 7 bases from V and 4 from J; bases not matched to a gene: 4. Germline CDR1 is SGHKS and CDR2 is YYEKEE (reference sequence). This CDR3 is CASDSGGRETQYF. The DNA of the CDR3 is TGTGCCAGCGATAGCGGGGGGCGAGAGACCCAGTACTTC.

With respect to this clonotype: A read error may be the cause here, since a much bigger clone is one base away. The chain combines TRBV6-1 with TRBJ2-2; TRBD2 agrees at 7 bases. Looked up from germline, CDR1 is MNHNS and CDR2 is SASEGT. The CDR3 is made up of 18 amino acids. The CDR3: CACRLYPLRGGNTGELFF. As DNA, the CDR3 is TGTGCCTGCAGACTTTACCCCCTTCGCGGGGGAAACACAGGGGAGCTGTTTTTT.

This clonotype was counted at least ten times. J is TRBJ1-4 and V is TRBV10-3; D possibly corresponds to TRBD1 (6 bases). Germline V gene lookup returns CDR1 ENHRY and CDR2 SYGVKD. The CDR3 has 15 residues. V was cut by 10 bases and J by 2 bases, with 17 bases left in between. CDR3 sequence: CASSGGPITNEKLFF. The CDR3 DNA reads TGTGCCAGCTCCGGGGGGCCGATCACTAATGAAAAACTGTTTTTT.

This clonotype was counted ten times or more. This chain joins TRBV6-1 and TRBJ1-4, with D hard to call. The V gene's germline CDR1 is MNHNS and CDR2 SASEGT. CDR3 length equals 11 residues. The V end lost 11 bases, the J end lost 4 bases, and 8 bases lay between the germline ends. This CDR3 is CAFGLNEKLFF. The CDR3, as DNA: TGTGCCTTCGGACTTAATGAAAAACTGTTTTTT.

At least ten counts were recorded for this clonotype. The CDR3 DNA reads TGCGCCAGCAGCCAAAGCCGACTAGATACGCAGTATTTT. It is translated as CASSQSRLDTQYF. The chain uses TRBV4-1 and TRBJ2-3; D is unresolved. The V gene's germline CDR1 is MGHRA and CDR2 YSYEKL. CDR3 length equals 13 residues. V dropped 2 bases and J dropped 5 bases, with 8 bases sitting between them.

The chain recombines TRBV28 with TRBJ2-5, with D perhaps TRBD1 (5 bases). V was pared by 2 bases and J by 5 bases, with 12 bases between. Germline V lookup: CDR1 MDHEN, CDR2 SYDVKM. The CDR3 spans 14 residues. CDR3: CASSLQGARETQYF. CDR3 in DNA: TGTGCCAGCAGTTTACAAGGGGCTCGGGAGACCCAGTACTTC. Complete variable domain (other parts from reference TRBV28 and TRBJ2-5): DVKVTQSSRYLVKRTGEKVFLECVQDMDHENMFWYRQDPGLGLRLIYFSYDVKMKEKGDIPEGYSVSREKKERFSLILESASTNQTSMYLCASSLQGARETQYFGPGTRLLVL.

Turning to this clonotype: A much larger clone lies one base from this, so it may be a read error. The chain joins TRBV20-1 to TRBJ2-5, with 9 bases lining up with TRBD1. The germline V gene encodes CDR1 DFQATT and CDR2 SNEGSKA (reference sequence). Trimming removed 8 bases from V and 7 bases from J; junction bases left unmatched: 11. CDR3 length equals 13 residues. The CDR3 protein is CSPRGQGGGTQYF. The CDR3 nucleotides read TGCAGTCCGAGGGGACAGGGCGGGGGGACCCAGTACTTC.

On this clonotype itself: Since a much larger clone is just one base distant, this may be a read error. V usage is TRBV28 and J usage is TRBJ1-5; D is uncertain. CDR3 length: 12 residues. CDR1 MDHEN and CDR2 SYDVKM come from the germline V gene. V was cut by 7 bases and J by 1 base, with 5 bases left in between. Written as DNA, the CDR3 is TGTGCCAGCAAGGTAAGCAATCAGCCCCAGCATTTT. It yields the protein CASKVSNQPQHF.

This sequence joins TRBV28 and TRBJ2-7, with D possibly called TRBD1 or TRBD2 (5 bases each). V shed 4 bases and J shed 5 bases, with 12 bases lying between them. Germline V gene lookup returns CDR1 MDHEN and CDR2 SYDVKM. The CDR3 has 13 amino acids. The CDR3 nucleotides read TGTGCCAGCAGTTGGGGGAAGGCCGACGAGCAGTACTTC. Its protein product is CASSWGKADEQYF.

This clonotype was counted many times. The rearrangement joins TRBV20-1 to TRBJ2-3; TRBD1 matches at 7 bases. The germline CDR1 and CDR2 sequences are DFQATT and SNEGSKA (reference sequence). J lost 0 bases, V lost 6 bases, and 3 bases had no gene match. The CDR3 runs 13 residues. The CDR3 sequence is CSAGQVSTDTQYF. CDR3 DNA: TGCAGTGCAGGACAGGTTAGCACAGATACGCAGTATTTT.

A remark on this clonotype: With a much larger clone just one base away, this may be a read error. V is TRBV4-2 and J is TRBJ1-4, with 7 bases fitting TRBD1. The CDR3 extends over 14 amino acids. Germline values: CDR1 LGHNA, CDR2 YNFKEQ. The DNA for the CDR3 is TGTGCCAGCCGCCATCCCCCGGACAGGTTTAATCTGTTTTTT. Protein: CASRHPPDRFNLFF.

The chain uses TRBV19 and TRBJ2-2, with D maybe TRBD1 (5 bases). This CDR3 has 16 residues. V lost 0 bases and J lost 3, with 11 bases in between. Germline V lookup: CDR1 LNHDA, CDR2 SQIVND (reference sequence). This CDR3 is CASSIEVRAHTGELFF. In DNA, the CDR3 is TGTGCCAGTAGTATAGAAGTCAGGGCGCACACCGGGGAGCTGTTTTTT.

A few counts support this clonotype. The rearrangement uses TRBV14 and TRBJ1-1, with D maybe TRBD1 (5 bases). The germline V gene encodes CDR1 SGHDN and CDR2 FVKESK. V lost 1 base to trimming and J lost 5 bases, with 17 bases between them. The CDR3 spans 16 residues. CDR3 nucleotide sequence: TGTGCCAGCAGCCAAGGGACAAGGGGTAAAGGAACTGAAGCTTTCTTT. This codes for CASSQGTRGKGTEAFF.

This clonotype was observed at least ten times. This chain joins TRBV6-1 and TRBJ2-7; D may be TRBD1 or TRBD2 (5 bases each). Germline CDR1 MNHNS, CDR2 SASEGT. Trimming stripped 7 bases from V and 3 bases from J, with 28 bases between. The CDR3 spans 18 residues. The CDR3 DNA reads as TGTGCCAGCATGAGATCGTCGGGGTTGGGGGAAAAATTCTACGAGCAGTACGTC. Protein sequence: CASMRSSGLGEKFYEQYV.

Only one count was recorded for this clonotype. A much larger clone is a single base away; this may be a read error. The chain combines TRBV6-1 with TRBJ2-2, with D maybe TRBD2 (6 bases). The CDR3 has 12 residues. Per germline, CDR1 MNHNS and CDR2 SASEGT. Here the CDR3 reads CASRHLTGGLFF. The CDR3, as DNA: TGTGCCAGCAGACACCTAACCGGGGGGCTGTTTTTT.